A selection of T cell receptor beta chains follows, all from one sample in a study of early T cells in non-severe SARS-CoV-2 infection. TCRdb re-called the 5' RACE reads with MiXCR, one entry per CDR3 protein. Of around 86,000 distinct CDR3 sequences listed, roughly 14% were seen once; the top ten hold less than 0.6%. The material sequenced was whole blood. Receptors were obtained from an adult who was a healthcare worker with PCR-confirmed SARS-CoV-2 infection or an uninfected control (not recorded which). Each CDR3 is given with its conserved first and last residue. The D gene is left open where the match is weak. A clone size is listed for some rows: how often the clone was seen (once, few, many), or a class if it is expanded.

J gene: TRBJ1-5; CDR3 length: 16; D gene: .; V gene: TRBV4-1; clone size: few; CDR3 protein: CASTIKWGQNNQPQHF; CDR3 DNA: TGCGCCAGCACTATCAAGTGGGGGCAGAACAATCAGCCCCAGCATTTT
J gene: TRBJ2-2; CDR3 length: 16; D gene: .; V gene: TRBV6-6; clone size: few; CDR3 protein: CASSTVDRQNTGELFF; CDR3 DNA: TGTGCCAGCAGTACCGTGGACAGACAGAACACCGGGGAGCTGTTTTTT
J gene: TRBJ1-6; CDR3 length: 15; D gene: .; V gene: TRBV5-4; clone size: few; CDR3 protein: CASSQQPRDRSPLHF; CDR3 DNA: TGTGCCAGCAGCCAACAACCTCGGGACCGATCACCCCTCCACTTT
J gene: TRBJ2-6; CDR3 length: 23; D gene: TRBD2; V gene: TRBV20-1; clone size: few; CDR3 protein: CSARDLSGNLAGGPDSGANVLTF; CDR3 DNA: TGCAGTGCTAGAGACCTTTCGGGTAATCTAGCGGGGGGACCAGACTCTGGGGCCAACGTCCTGACTTTC
J gene: TRBJ1-1; CDR3 length: 15; D gene: .; V gene: TRBV29-1; clone size: many; CDR3 protein: CSVEDREGWNTEAFF; CDR3 DNA: TGCAGCGTTGAGGATCGAGAGGGCTGGAACACTGAAGCTTTCTTT
J gene: TRBJ2-1; CDR3 length: 15; D gene: .; V gene: TRBV29-1; clone size: many; CDR3 protein: CSVGRDSLANNEQFF; CDR3 DNA: TGCAGCGTTGGGCGGGACTCCTTGGCCAACAATGAGCAGTTCTTC
J gene: TRBJ2-1; CDR3 length: 14; D gene: TRBD1; V gene: TRBV30; clone size: few; CDR3 protein: CASRRTGVKDEQFF; CDR3 DNA: TGTGCCTCCCGACGGACAGGGGTAAAAGATGAGCAGTTCTTC
J gene: TRBJ1-2; CDR3 length: 14; D gene: .; V gene: TRBV10-2; clone size: many; CDR3 protein: CASRAGGVDYGYTF; CDR3 DNA: TGCGCCAGCAGAGCGGGGGGCGTCGACTATGGCTACACCTTC
J gene: TRBJ2-2; CDR3 length: 14; D gene: TRBD2; V gene: TRBV6-2/TRBV6-3; clone size: .; CDR3 protein: CASGGLANTGELFF; CDR3 DNA: TGTGCCAGCGGGGGACTAGCGAACACCGGGGAGCTGTTTTTT
J gene: TRBJ2-5; CDR3 length: 13; D gene: .; V gene: TRBV28; clone size: few; CDR3 protein: CASSFRDRETQYF; CDR3 DNA: TGTGCCAGCAGTTTCCGGGATCGGGAGACCCAGTACTTC
J gene: TRBJ2-1; CDR3 length: 17; D gene: TRBD1; V gene: TRBV5-1; clone size: .; CDR3 protein: CASSLRASGQLNNEQFF; CDR3 DNA: TGCGCCAGCAGCTTACGGGCCTCGGGACAGCTCAACAATGAGCAGTTCTTC
J gene: TRBJ2-3; CDR3 length: 15; D gene: .; V gene: TRBV10-1; clone size: few; CDR3 protein: CASSESPGLTDTQYF; CDR3 DNA: TGCGCCAGCAGTGAGTCGCCGGGACTGACAGATACGCAGTATTTT
J gene: TRBJ2-1; CDR3 length: 11; D gene: .; V gene: TRBV29-1; clone size: few; CDR3 protein: CSVEKMNEQFF; CDR3 DNA: TGCAGCGTTGAAAAAATGAATGAGCAGTTCTTC
J gene: TRBJ1-1; CDR3 length: 14; D gene: TRBD1; V gene: TRBV6-1; clone size: .; CDR3 protein: CASSDRTGRTEAFF; CDR3 DNA: TGTGCCAGCAGTGACAGGACAGGGCGGACTGAAGCTTTCTTT
J gene: TRBJ2-4; CDR3 length: 14; D gene: .; V gene: TRBV13; clone size: few; CDR3 protein: CASSFRVAKNIQYF; CDR3 DNA: TGTGCCAGCAGCTTTCGGGTTGCCAAAAACATTCAGTACTTC
J gene: TRBJ1-2; CDR3 length: 14; D gene: .; V gene: TRBV12-3/TRBV12-4; clone size: .; CDR3 protein: CDSSLSRDSSGYTF; CDR3 DNA: TGTGACAGCAGTTTATCCAGAGACAGCTCTGGCTACACCTTC
J gene: TRBJ2-1; CDR3 length: 15; D gene: TRBD1; V gene: TRBV3-1; clone size: few; CDR3 protein: CASSPKYDRANEQFF; CDR3 DNA: TGTGCCAGCAGCCCCAAATACGACAGGGCCAATGAGCAGTTCTTC
J gene: TRBJ1-2; CDR3 length: 13; D gene: TRBD1; V gene: TRBV20-1; clone size: few; CDR3 protein: CSAGVEGALGYTF; CDR3 DNA: TGCAGTGCTGGGGTGGAGGGGGCCCTTGGCTACACCTTC
J gene: TRBJ2-5; CDR3 length: 15; D gene: TRBD1; V gene: TRBV3-1; clone size: .; CDR3 protein: CASSQDPGQSETQYF; CDR3 DNA: TGTGCCAGCAGCCAAGATCCGGGACAGTCAGAGACCCAGTACTTC
J gene: TRBJ1-1; CDR3 length: 12; D gene: .; V gene: TRBV11-2; clone size: few; CDR3 protein: CASSFGITEAFF; CDR3 DNA: TGTGCCAGCAGCTTTGGTATTACTGAAGCTTTCTTT
J gene: TRBJ2-1; CDR3 length: 15; D gene: TRBD1; V gene: TRBV2; clone size: .; CDR3 protein: CASSYEQGNYNEQFF; CDR3 DNA: TGTGCCAGCAGTTATGAACAGGGGAACTACAATGAGCAGTTCTTC
J gene: TRBJ2-2; CDR3 length: 17; D gene: TRBD2; V gene: TRBV11-2; clone size: few; CDR3 protein: CASSLGGTSGNTGELFF; CDR3 DNA: TGTGCCAGCAGCTTAGGGGGGACTAGCGGGAACACCGGGGAGCTGTTTTTT
J gene: TRBJ1-2; CDR3 length: 15; D gene: TRBD1; V gene: TRBV5-8; clone size: many; CDR3 protein: CASSFWDSLAYGYTF; CDR3 DNA: TGTGCCAGCAGCTTTTGGGACAGTTTGGCCTATGGCTACACCTTC
J gene: TRBJ1-1; CDR3 length: 14; D gene: TRBD1; V gene: TRBV5-4; clone size: .; CDR3 protein: CASRGQQTNTEAFF; CDR3 DNA: TGTGCCAGCAGGGGACAGCAAACCAACACTGAAGCTTTCTTT
J gene: TRBJ2-5; CDR3 length: 15; D gene: TRBD1; V gene: TRBV7-2; clone size: many; CDR3 protein: CASSRTGGARWPQYF; CDR3 DNA: TGTGCCAGCAGCCGGACAGGGGGCGCAAGGTGGCCCCAGTACTTC
J gene: TRBJ2-7; CDR3 length: 13; D gene: .; V gene: TRBV20-1; clone size: .; CDR3 protein: CSASGSSNVEQYF; CDR3 DNA: TGCAGTGCTAGCGGGAGCTCGAATGTCGAGCAGTACTTC
J gene: TRBJ2-4; CDR3 length: 15; D gene: .; V gene: TRBV5-1; clone size: few; CDR3 protein: CASSSGLSLKNIQYF; CDR3 DNA: TGCGCCAGCAGCTCCGGCCTGTCCCTTAAAAACATTCAGTACTTC
J gene: TRBJ2-3; CDR3 length: 15; D gene: .; V gene: TRBV20-1; clone size: few; CDR3 protein: CSGINKGMGLDTQYF; CDR3 DNA: TGCAGTGGCATCAATAAGGGGATGGGGTTAGATACGCAGTATTTT
J gene: TRBJ2-4; CDR3 length: 9; D gene: .; V gene: TRBV6-1; clone size: .; CDR3 protein: CAVRKGQYF; CDR3 DNA: TGTGCCGTCAGGAAGGGGCAGTACTTC
J gene: TRBJ2-3; CDR3 length: 15; D gene: .; V gene: TRBV9; clone size: few; CDR3 protein: CASSEGGSDTDTQYF; CDR3 DNA: TGTGCCAGCAGCGAAGGAGGATCCGACACAGATACGCAGTATTTT
J gene: TRBJ2-1; CDR3 length: 17; D gene: .; V gene: TRBV7-8; clone size: .; CDR3 protein: CASSYNGTSSSYNEQFF; CDR3 DNA: TGTGCCAGCAGCTATAACGGGACATCTAGCTCCTACAATGAGCAGTTCTTC
J gene: TRBJ2-5; CDR3 length: 14; D gene: .; V gene: TRBV7-2; clone size: .; CDR3 protein: CASSPGSSQETQYF; CDR3 DNA: TGTGCCAGCAGCCCGGGTAGTAGTCAAGAGACCCAGTACTTC
J gene: TRBJ2-3; CDR3 length: 15; D gene: .; V gene: TRBV2; clone size: .; CDR3 protein: CASSDWESSTDTQYF; CDR3 DNA: TGTGCCAGCAGTGATTGGGAATCTAGCACAGATACGCAGTATTTT
J gene: TRBJ1-3; CDR3 length: 15; D gene: TRBD1; V gene: TRBV20-1; clone size: .; CDR3 protein: CSARVGTGSGNTIYF; CDR3 DNA: TGCAGTGCTAGAGTAGGGACAGGGTCTGGAAACACCATATATTTT
J gene: TRBJ2-1; CDR3 length: 13; D gene: TRBD1; V gene: TRBV12-3/TRBV12-4; clone size: .; CDR3 protein: CASSFGQDDEQFF; CDR3 DNA: TGTGCCAGCAGTTTTGGACAGGATGATGAGCAGTTCTTC
J gene: TRBJ1-1; CDR3 length: 13; D gene: .; V gene: TRBV12-3/TRBV12-4; clone size: few; CDR3 protein: CASSPSGNTEAFF; CDR3 DNA: TGTGCCAGCAGCCCGTCGGGGAACACTGAAGCTTTCTTT
J gene: TRBJ2-3; CDR3 length: 15; D gene: .; V gene: TRBV10-2; clone size: many; CDR3 protein: CASSESLQPGDTQYF; CDR3 DNA: TGCGCCAGCAGTGAGTCATTGCAGCCTGGGGATACGCAGTATTTT
J gene: TRBJ2-6; CDR3 length: 14; D gene: TRBD1; V gene: TRBV5-6; clone size: many; CDR3 protein: CASIGTGDFSVLTF; CDR3 DNA: TGTGCCAGCATTGGGACAGGGGACTTCTCCGTCCTGACTTTC
J gene: TRBJ2-3; CDR3 length: 16; D gene: .; V gene: TRBV7-2; clone size: .; CDR3 protein: CASSLSGGPGTDTQYF; CDR3 DNA: TGTGCCAGCAGCTTGTCCGGGGGGCCTGGAACAGATACGCAGTATTTT
J gene: TRBJ2-1; CDR3 length: 16; D gene: TRBD2; V gene: TRBV12-5; clone size: many; CDR3 protein: CASGQPGLAGRDEQFF; CDR3 DNA: TGTGCTAGTGGTCAACCGGGACTAGCGGGGAGGGATGAGCAGTTCTTC
J gene: TRBJ1-5; CDR3 length: 13; D gene: .; V gene: TRBV12-3/TRBV12-4; clone size: .; CDR3 protein: CASSLGDIQPQHF; CDR3 DNA: TGTGCCAGCAGTTTAGGGGACATTCAGCCCCAGCATTTT
J gene: TRBJ1-6; CDR3 length: 15; D gene: TRBD1; V gene: TRBV12-3/TRBV12-4; clone size: .; CDR3 protein: CASSPKRTGNIPLHF; CDR3 DNA: TGTGCCAGCAGTCCAAAGCGGACAGGGAATATCCCCCTCCACTTT
J gene: TRBJ2-1; CDR3 length: 15; D gene: TRBD2; V gene: TRBV3-1; clone size: few; CDR3 protein: CASSLRATSGNEQFF; CDR3 DNA: TGTGCCAGCAGCCTTAGAGCCACTAGCGGCAATGAGCAGTTCTTC
J gene: TRBJ1-2; CDR3 length: 14; D gene: .; V gene: TRBV20-1; clone size: .; CDR3 protein: CSANPYEKGYGYTF; CDR3 DNA: TGCAGTGCCAACCCTTACGAAAAAGGTTATGGCTACACCTTC
J gene: TRBJ2-2; CDR3 length: 15; D gene: TRBD2; V gene: TRBV20-1; clone size: few; CDR3 protein: CSARDSGGFPGELFF; CDR3 DNA: TGCAGTGCCAGGGATAGCGGGGGTTTCCCCGGGGAGCTGTTTTTT
J gene: TRBJ1-2; CDR3 length: 14; D gene: TRBD1; V gene: TRBV15; clone size: few; CDR3 protein: CATSKSDRVNGYTF; CDR3 DNA: TGTGCCACCAGCAAATCGGACAGGGTGAATGGCTACACCTTC
J gene: TRBJ2-5; CDR3 length: 14; D gene: TRBD1; V gene: TRBV13; clone size: few; CDR3 protein: CASSRDRGGETQYF; CDR3 DNA: TGTGCCAGCAGCAGAGACAGGGGTGGGGAGACCCAGTACTTC
J gene: TRBJ2-3; CDR3 length: 14; D gene: .; V gene: TRBV27; clone size: once; CDR3 protein: CASSLPSRTDTQYF; CDR3 DNA: TGTGCCAGCAGTTTACCCAGCCGCACAGATACGCAGTATTTT
J gene: TRBJ2-1; CDR3 length: 15; D gene: .; V gene: TRBV7-2; clone size: .; CDR3 protein: CASSPTSFPYNEQFF; CDR3 DNA: TGTGCCAGCAGCCCCACTAGCTTCCCCTACAATGAGCAGTTCTTC
J gene: TRBJ1-3; CDR3 length: 14; D gene: .; V gene: TRBV25-1; clone size: many; CDR3 protein: CASTSGPAGNTIYF; CDR3 DNA: TGTGCCAGCACTTCCGGGCCCGCAGGAAACACCATATATTTT
J gene: TRBJ2-3; CDR3 length: 14; D gene: TRBD2; V gene: TRBV6-6; clone size: many; CDR3 protein: CASSSGTTTDTQYF; CDR3 DNA: TGTGCCAGCAGTTCCGGGACTACCACAGATACGCAGTATTTT
J gene: TRBJ1-1; CDR3 length: 16; D gene: .; V gene: TRBV5-6; clone size: few; CDR3 protein: CASSLDRGIQGTEAFF; CDR3 DNA: TGTGCCAGCAGCTTGGATAGGGGTATTCAGGGCACTGAAGCTTTCTTT
J gene: TRBJ2-3; CDR3 length: 13; D gene: .; V gene: TRBV29-1; clone size: few; CDR3 protein: CSALPGVADTQYF; CDR3 DNA: TGCAGCGCCCTCCCAGGGGTAGCAGATACGCAGTATTTT
J gene: TRBJ1-2; CDR3 length: 15; D gene: .; V gene: TRBV5-5; clone size: many; CDR3 protein: CASSLERVPGGGYTF; CDR3 DNA: TGTGCCAGCAGCTTGGAGCGGGTTCCCGGCGGTGGCTACACCTTC
J gene: TRBJ1-1; CDR3 length: 15; D gene: .; V gene: TRBV5-1; clone size: .; CDR3 protein: CASGPARTVNTEAFF; CDR3 DNA: TGCGCCAGCGGCCCGGCCCGGACGGTGAACACTGAAGCTTTCTTT
J gene: TRBJ1-6; CDR3 length: 13; D gene: .; V gene: TRBV4-1; clone size: .; CDR3 protein: CASSQVRNSPIHF; CDR3 DNA: TGCGCCAGCAGCCAGGTCCGCAATTCACCCATCCACTTT
J gene: TRBJ2-5; CDR3 length: 19; D gene: TRBD1; V gene: TRBV4-1; clone size: many; CDR3 protein: CASSQGLYRGRGSQETQYF; CDR3 DNA: TGCGCCAGCAGCCAAGGGCTTTACAGGGGACGAGGGTCCCAAGAGACCCAGTACTTC
J gene: TRBJ2-5; CDR3 length: 12; D gene: .; V gene: TRBV5-6; clone size: many; CDR3 protein: CASSLTQETQYF; CDR3 DNA: TGTGCCAGCAGCTTGACCCAAGAGACCCAGTACTTC
J gene: TRBJ2-2; CDR3 length: 15; D gene: TRBD1; V gene: TRBV5-1; clone size: few; CDR3 protein: CASSLDRGIGGELFF; CDR3 DNA: TGCGCCAGCAGCTTGGACAGGGGGATCGGCGGGGAGCTGTTTTTT